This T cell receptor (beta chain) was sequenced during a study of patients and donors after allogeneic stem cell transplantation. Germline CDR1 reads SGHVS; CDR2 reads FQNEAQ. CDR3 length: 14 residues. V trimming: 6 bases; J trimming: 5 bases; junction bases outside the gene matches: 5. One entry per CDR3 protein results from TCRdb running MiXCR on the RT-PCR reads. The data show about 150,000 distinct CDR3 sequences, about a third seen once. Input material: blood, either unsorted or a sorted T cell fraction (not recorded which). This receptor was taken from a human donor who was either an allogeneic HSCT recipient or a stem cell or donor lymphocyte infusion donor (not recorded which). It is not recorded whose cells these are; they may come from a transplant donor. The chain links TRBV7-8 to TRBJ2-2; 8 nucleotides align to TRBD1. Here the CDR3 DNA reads TGTGCCAGCAGTTGGACAGGGATAACCGGGGAGCTGTTTTTT. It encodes CASSWTGITGELFF.